The rows below give T cell receptor beta chains drawn from one sample of a study of monozygotic twins with inflammatory bowel disease. TCRdb reprocessed the 5' RACE reads; each CDR3 protein has one entry and no DNA is given. This sample lists about 110,000 distinct CDR3 sequences; its ten largest clones have around an eighth. What was sequenced was blood. The source is a human donor with ulcerative colitis or Crohn's disease, or a healthy co-twin of an affected twin (not recorded which). Both conserved end residues are part of each CDR3.

v_call	j_call	cdr3_aa
TRBV7-3	TRBJ2-2	CASSLGTGVGGELFF
TRBV28	TRBJ1-3	CASSSHNPPGADTIYF
TRBV10-3	TRBJ2-1	CAIGTSAYNEQFF
TRBV20-1	TRBJ1-1	CSADRGENTEAFF
TRBV19	TRBJ2-7	CASSPLGVSYEQYF
TRBV28	TRBJ2-5	CASSLGLAAKETQYF
TRBV7-2	TRBJ1-1	CASSPTATEAFF
TRBV7-9	TRBJ1-5	CASSLGDSKNQPQHF
TRBV20-1	TRBJ2-3	CSARDGAHASTDTQYF
TRBV5-1	TRBJ2-1	CASSLVGGGSYNEQFF
TRBV7-8	TRBJ2-5	CASSQPEYQETQYF
TRBV20-1	TRBJ1-2	CSARDSTGRSLYGYTF
TRBV2	TRBJ2-2	CASSVGGGADTGELFF
TRBV7-9	TRBJ2-7	CASSSLNYEQYF
TRBV6-5	TRBJ2-7	CASSPQGFEQYF
TRBV7-9	TRBJ1-2	CASSLESRTDYTF
TRBV5-1	TRBJ2-3	CASSRGLATRDTQYF
TRBV4-2	TRBJ1-1	CASSQAGGNTEAFF
TRBV11-1	TRBJ2-5	CASSSDRAGETQYF
TRBV20-1	TRBJ2-1	CSARFSARGDEQFF
TRBV5-6	TRBJ1-2	CASSLGQRLLGYTF
TRBV5-4	TRBJ2-5	CASSLAPQETQYF
TRBV4-1	TRBJ2-2	CASSQVGGNTGELFF
TRBV7-9	TRBJ2-5	CASSLARGAWETQYF
TRBV4-3	TRBJ2-3	CASSQALDRATQYF
TRBV15	TRBJ2-7	CATSRGADSYEQYF
TRBV10-3	TRBJ1-6	CAISSGGGENSPLHF
TRBV18	TRBJ2-6	CASSPQGGAGANVLTF
TRBV7-9	TRBJ2-6	CASSLFPDSSGANVLTF
TRBV7-9	TRBJ2-5	CASSSGDSRSGTQYF
TRBV7-2	TRBJ1-1	CASSFGGWGENTEAFF
TRBV20-1	TRBJ2-1	CSVPMGLADSNEQFF
TRBV10-3	TRBJ2-1	CAISEGLLIEQFF
TRBV28	TRBJ2-1	CASLGGSYNEQFF
TRBV10-2	TRBJ2-7	CASSESTGEVHEQYF
TRBV7-2	TRBJ2-1	CASQGLYNEQFF
TRBV5-1	TRBJ2-6	CASSLSGTGANVLTF
TRBV19	TRBJ1-6	CASSPGQDNSPLHF
TRBV20-1	TRBJ2-1	CSASRGSSYNEQFF
TRBV4-2	TRBJ2-1	CASSQDSGGRDEQFF
TRBV20-1	TRBJ2-1	CSAHSWGADSYNEQFF
TRBV5-4	TRBJ2-3	CASSRGEAGDTQYF
TRBV4-2	TRBJ2-1	CASSQDGGAGVGYNEQFF
TRBV12-3/TRBV12-4	TRBJ1-4	CASSRYGGFDEKLFF
TRBV28	TRBJ2-5	CASSRLGTSEETQYF
TRBV9	TRBJ1-2	CASSISPIRGRGYGYTF
TRBV5-1	TRBJ2-1	CASSPQAGGMGVSNEQFF
TRBV20-1	TRBJ2-1	CSGGVSSYNEQFF